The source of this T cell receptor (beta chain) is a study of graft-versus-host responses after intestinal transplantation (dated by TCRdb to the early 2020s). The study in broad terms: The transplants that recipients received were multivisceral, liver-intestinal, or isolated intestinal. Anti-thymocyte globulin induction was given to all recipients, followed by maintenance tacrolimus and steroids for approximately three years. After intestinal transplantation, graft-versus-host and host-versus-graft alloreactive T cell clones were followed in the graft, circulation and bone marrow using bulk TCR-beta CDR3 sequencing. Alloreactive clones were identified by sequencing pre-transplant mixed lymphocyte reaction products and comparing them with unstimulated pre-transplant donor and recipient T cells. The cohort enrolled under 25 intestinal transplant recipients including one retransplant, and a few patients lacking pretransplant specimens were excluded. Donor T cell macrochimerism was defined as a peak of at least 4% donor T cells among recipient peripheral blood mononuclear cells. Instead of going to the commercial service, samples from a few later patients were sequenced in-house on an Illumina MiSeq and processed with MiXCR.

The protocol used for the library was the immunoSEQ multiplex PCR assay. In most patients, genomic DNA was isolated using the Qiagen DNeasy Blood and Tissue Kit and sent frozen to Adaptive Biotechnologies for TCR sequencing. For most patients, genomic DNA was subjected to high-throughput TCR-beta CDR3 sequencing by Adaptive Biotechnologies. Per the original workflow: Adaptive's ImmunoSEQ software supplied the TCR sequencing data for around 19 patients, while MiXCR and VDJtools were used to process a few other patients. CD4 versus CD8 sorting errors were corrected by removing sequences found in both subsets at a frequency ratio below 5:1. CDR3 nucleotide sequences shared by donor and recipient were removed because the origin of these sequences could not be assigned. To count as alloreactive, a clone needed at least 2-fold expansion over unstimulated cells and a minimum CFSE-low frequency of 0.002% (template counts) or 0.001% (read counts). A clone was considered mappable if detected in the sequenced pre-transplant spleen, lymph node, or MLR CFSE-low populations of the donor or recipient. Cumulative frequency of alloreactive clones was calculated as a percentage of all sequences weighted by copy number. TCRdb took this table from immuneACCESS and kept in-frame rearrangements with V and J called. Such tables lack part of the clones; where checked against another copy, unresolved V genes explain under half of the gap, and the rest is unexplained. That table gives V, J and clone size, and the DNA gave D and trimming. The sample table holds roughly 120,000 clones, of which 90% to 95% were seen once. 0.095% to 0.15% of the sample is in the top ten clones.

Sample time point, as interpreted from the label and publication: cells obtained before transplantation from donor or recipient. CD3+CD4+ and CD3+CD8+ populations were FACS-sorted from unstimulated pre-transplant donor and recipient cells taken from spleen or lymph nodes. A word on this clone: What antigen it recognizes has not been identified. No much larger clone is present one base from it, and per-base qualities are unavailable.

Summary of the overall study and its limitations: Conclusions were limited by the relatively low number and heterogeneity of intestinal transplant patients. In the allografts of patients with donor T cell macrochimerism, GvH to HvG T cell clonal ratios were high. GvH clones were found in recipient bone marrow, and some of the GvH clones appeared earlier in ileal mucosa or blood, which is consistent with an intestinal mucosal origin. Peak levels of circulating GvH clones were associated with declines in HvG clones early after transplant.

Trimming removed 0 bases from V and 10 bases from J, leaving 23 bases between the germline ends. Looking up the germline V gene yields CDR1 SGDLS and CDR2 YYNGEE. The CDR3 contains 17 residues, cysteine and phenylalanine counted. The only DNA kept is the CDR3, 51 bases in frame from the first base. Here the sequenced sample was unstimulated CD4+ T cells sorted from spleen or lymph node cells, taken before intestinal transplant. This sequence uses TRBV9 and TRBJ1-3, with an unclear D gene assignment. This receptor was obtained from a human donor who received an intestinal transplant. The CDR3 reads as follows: CASSVEPEGIGGITIYF. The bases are TGTGCCAGCAGCGTAGAACCCGAAGGGATCGGAGGAATAACCATATATTTT.